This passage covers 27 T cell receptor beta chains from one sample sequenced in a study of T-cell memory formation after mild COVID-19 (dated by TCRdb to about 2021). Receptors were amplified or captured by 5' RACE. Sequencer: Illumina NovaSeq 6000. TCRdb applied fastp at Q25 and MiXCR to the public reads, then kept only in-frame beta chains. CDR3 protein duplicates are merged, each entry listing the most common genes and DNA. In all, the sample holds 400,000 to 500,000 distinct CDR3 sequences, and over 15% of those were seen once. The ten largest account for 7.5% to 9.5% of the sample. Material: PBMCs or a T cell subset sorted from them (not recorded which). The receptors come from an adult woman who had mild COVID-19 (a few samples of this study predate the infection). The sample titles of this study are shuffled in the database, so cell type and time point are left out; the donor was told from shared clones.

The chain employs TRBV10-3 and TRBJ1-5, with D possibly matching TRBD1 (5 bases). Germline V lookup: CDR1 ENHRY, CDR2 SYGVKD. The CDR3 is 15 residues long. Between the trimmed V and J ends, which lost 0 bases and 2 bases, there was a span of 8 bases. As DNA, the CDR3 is TGTGCCATCAGTGAGTCACAGGAACGCAATCAGCCCCAGCATTTT. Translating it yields CAISESQERNQPQHF.

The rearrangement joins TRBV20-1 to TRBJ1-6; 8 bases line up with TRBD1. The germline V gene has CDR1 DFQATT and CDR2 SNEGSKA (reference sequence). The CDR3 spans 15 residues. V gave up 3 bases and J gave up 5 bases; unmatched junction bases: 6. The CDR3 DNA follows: TGCAGTGCTAGGTCAGGGGGCGTAAATAATTCACCCCTCCACTTT. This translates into CSARSGGVNNSPLHF.

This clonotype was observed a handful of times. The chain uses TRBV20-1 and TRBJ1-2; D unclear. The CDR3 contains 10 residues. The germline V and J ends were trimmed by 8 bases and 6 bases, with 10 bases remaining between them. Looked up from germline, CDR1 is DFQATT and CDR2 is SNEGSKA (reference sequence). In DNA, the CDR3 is TGCAGTACTCCTGTGAATGGCTACACCTTC. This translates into CSTPVNGYTF.

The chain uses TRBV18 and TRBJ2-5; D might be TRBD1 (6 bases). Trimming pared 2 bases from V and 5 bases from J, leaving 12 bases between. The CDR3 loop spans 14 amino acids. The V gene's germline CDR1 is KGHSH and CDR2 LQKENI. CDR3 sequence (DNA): TGTGCCAGCTCACCATCGACAGGATCGGAGACCCAGTACTTC. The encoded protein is CASSPSTGSETQYF.

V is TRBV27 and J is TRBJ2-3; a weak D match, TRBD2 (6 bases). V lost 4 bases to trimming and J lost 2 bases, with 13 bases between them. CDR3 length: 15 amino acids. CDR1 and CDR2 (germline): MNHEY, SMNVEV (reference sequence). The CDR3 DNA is TGTGCCAGCAGTTGGAGGGACCGATACACAGATACGCAGTATTTT. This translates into CASSWRDRYTDTQYF.

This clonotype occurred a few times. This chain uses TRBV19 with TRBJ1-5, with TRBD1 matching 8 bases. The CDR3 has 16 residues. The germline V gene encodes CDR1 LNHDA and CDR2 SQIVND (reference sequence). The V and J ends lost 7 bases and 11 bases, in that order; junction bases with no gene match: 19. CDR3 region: CASKKYGGQATSAQHF. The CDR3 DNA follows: TGTGCCAGTAAAAAGTATGGGGGACAGGCAACCTCCGCCCAGCATTTT.

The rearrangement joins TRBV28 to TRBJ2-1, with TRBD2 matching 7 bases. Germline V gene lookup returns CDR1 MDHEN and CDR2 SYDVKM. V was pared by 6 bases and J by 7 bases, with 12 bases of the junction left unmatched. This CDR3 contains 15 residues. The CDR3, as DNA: TGTGCCAGCAGCGGAGCGGGATCCCCGCTGAATGAGCAGTTCTTC. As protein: CASSGAGSPLNEQFF.

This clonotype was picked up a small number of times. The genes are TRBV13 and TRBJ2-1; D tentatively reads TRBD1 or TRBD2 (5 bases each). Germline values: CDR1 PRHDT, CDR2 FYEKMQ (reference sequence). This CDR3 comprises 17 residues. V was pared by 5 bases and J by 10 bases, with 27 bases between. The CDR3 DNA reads TGTGCCAGCAGCGCGGGCCGGGGCCCCACCTTACAACAGGAGCAGTTCTTC. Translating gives CASSAGRGPTLQQEQFF. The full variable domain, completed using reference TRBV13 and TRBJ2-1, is AAGVIQSPRHLIKEKRETATLKCYPIPRHDTVYWYQQGPGQDPQFLISFYEKMQSDKGSIPDRFSAQQFSDYHSELNMSSLELGDSALYFCASSAGRGPTLQQEQFFGPGTRLTVL.

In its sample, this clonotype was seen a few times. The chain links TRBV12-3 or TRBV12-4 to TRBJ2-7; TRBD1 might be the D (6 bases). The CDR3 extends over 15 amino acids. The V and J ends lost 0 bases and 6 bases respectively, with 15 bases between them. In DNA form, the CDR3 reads TGTGCCAGCAGTTTAGCGCAGGGGCGTTCTCCCGAGCAGTACTTC. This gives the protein CASSLAQGRSPEQYF.

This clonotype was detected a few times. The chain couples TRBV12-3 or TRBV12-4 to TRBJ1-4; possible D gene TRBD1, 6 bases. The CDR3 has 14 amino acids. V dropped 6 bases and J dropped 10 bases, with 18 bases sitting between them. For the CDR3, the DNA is TGTGCCAGCAGGCCCCCAGGGGCGCGCGGAAAACTGTTTTTT. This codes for CASRPPGARGKLFF.

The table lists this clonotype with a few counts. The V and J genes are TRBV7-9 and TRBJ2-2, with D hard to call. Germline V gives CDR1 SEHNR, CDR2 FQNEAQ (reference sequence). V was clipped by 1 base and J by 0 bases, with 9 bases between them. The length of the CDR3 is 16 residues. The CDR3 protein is CASSLVGRTNTGELFF. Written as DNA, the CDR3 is TGTGCCAGCAGCTTAGTTGGCAGAACGAACACCGGGGAGCTGTTTTTT.

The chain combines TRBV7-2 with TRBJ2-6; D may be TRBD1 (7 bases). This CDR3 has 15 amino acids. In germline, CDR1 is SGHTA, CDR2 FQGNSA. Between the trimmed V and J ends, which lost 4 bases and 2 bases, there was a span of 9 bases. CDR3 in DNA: TGTGCCAGCAGCTCCAGGGGGGCTGGGGCCAACGTCCTGACTTTC. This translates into CASSSRGAGANVLTF.

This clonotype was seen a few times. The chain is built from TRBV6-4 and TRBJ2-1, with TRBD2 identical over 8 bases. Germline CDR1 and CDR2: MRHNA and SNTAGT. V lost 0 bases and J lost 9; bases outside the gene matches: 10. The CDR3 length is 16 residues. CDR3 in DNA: TGTGCCAGCAGTGACTCTGGGACTAGTCATATAAGTGAGCAGTTCTTC. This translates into CASSDSGTSHISEQFF.

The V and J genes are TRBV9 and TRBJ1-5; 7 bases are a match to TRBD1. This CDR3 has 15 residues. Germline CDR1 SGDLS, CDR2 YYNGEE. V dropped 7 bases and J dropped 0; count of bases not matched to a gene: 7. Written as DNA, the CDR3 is TGTGCCAGCGGCCGGGACAGCCATAGCAATCAGCCCCAGCATTTT. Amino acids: CASGRDSHSNQPQHF.

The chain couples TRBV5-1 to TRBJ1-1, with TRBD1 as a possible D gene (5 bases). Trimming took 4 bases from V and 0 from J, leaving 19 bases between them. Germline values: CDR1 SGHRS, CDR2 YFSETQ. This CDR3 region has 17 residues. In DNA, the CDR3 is TGCGCCAGCAGCATTGGGGGGACGGCAATGATGAACACTGAAGCTTTCTTT. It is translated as CASSIGGTAMMNTEAFF.

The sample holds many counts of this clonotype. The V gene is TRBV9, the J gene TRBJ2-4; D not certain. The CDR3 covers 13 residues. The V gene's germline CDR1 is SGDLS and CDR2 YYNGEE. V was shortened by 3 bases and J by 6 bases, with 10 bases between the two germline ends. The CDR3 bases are TGTGCCAGCAGCGAATCAGTGGGAAACATTCAGTACTTC. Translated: CASSESVGNIQYF.

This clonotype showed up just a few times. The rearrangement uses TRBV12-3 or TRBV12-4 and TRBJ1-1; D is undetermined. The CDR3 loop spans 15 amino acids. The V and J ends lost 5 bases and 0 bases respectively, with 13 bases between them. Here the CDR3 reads CASSPPGPLNTEAFF. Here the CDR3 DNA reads TGTGCCAGCAGTCCCCCCGGTCCATTGAACACTGAAGCTTTCTTT.

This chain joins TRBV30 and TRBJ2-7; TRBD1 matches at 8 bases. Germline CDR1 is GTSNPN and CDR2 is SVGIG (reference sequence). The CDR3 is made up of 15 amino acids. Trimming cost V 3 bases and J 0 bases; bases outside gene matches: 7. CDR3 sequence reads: CAWSHGQGSSYEQYF. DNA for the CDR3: TGTGCCTGGAGCCATGGACAGGGAAGCTCCTACGAGCAGTACTTC.

The CDR3 here is CASSFSPPGTYSSGNTIYF. In DNA, the CDR3 is TGCGCCAGCAGCTTTTCCCCCCCAGGGACTTATAGCTCTGGAAACACCATATATTTT. The chain uses TRBV5-1 and TRBJ1-3, with a possible D match to TRBD1 (5 bases). Germline V gene lookup returns CDR1 SGHRS and CDR2 YFSETQ. The CDR3 is made up of 19 amino acids. With 2 bases removed from V and 0 bases from J, the gap between germline ends came to 21 bases.

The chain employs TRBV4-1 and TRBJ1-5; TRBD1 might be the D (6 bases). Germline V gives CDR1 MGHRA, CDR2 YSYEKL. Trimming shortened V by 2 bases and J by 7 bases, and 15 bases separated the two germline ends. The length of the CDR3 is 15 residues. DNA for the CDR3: TGCGCCAGCAGCCAATCCGGGACACCCCACCAGCCCCAGCATTTT. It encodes CASSQSGTPHQPQHF.

CDR3 sequence reads: CASNGATQETQYF. Written as DNA, the CDR3 is TGTGCCAGCAACGGGGCGACCCAAGAGACCCAGTACTTC. This chain joins TRBV2 and TRBJ2-5; either TRBD1 or TRBD2 may fit D (5 bases each). The CDR3 contains 13 residues. Trimming took 7 bases from V and 1 from J, leaving 10 bases between them. The germline gives CDR1 SNHLY, CDR2 FYNNEI.

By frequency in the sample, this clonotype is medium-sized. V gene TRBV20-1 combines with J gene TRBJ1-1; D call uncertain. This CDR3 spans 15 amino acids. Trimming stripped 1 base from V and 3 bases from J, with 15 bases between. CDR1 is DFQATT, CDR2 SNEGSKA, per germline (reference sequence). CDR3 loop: CSARGRLLSDTEAFF. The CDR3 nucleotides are TGCAGTGCTAGAGGCAGGCTTCTAAGCGACACTGAAGCTTTCTTT.

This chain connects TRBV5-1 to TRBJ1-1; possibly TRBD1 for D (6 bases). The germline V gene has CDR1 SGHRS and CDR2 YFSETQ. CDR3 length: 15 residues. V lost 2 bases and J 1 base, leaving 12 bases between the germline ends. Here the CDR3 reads CASSFEMGQNTEAFF. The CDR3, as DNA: TGCGCCAGCAGCTTCGAAATGGGACAGAACACTGAAGCTTTCTTT.

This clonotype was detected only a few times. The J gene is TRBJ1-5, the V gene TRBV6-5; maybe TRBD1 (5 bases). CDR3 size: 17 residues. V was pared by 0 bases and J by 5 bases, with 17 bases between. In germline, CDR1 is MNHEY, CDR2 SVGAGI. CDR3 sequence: CASSYSAPSQGYQPQHF. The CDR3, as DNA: TGTGCCAGCAGTTACTCGGCACCCAGTCAGGGTTATCAGCCCCAGCATTTT.

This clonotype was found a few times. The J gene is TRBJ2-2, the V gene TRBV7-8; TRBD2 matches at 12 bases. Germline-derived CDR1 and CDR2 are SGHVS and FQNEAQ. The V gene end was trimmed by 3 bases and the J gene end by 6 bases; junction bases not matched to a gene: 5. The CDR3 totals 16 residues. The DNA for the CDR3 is TGTGCCAGCAGCTTCTTCGGACTAGCGGGACCCGGGGAGCTGTTTTTT. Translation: CASSFFGLAGPGELFF.

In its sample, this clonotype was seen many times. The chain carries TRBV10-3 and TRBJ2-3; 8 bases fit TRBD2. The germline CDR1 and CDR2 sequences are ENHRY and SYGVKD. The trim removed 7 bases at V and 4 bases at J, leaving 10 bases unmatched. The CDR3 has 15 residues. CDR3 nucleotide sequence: TGTGCCATCACTCCGTCGACTAGCGAGGCAGATACGCAGTATTTT. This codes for CAITPSTSEADTQYF.

The CDR3 is CASSYRPATGNGYTF. CDR3 in DNA: TGTGCCAGCAGTTACCGTCCCGCGACAGGGAATGGCTACACCTTC. The chain joins TRBV6-5 to TRBJ1-2, with 7 bases matching TRBD1. The germline CDR1 and CDR2 sequences are MNHEY and SVGAGI. Unmatched junction bases numbered 9, after V lost 2 bases and J lost 6 bases. The CDR3 loop spans 15 amino acids.